This T cell receptor (beta chain) appears in the sequencing data of a study of cytomegalovirus exposure and HLA in healthy donors. PCR employed 60 Vbeta and 13 Jbeta primers. Original analysis: The authors later counted about 80 million unique TCR beta chains, some 10 million of them shared. Using immunoSEQ multiplex PCR, the repertoire was profiled, and TCRdb retains in-frame clones only, with some absent. V, J and clone size reflect that table, while D and trimming were determined from the DNA. The data hold about 150,000 clones, with 80% to 85% observed a single time. Study-wide points: Highly shared variants forming one cluster were likely a sequencing artifact.

Per germline, CDR1 SGHDT and CDR2 YYEEEE. This CDR3 has 15 amino acids. The germline V and J ends were trimmed by 0 bases and 6 bases, with 16 bases remaining between them. On this clone: Its antigen remains unidentified.

The sequencing sample was made of PBMCs. The clonotype comes from a boy between 2 and 10 years old in good health and CMV-seronegative. This chain links TRBV5-6 with TRBJ2-7, with D tentatively TRBD1 (6 bases). The CDR3 spells CASSLDRQALREQYF. The CDR3 coding sequence is TGTGCCAGCAGCTTGGACCGACAGGCCCTCCGCGAGCAGTACTTC.